Below are 18 T cell receptor beta chains sequenced from a single sample in a study of PD-1 blockade in classical Hodgkin lymphoma (dated by TCRdb to 2018 to 2021). Library preparation employed the immunoSEQ multiplex PCR assay. TCRdb provides this immuneACCESS table in a form limited to in-frame rearrangements. Some clones are lacking; in checked studies, under half of them reflect an unresolved V gene, and why the rest are absent is not known. The sample table records roughly 13,000 clones; less than 90% of these occur just once. The top ten constitute approximately 24% of the sample. The time point label, read with the paper, signifies: cycle 1 day 1 (C1D1), immediately before nivolumab initiation. Relapse after autologous stem cell transplantation had occurred in all trial patients, and cohorts A, B and C were distinguished by prior brentuximab vedotin exposure. This material consisted of peripheral blood mononuclear cells (PBMCs), taken at baseline. These receptors were taken from a human donor with classical Hodgkin lymphoma.

The rearrangement joins TRBV11-3 to TRBJ1-1; D is unresolved. This CDR3 spans 15 amino acids. From germline, CDR1 is SGHNT and CDR2 YENEEA. The V gene lost 1 base and the J gene lost 0 bases, with 9 bases spanning the gap. The CDR3 bases are TGTGCCAGCAGCTTAGGCAGCTACATGAACACTGAAGCTTTCTTT. Encoded protein: CASSLGSYMNTEAFF. Combining the CDR3 with reference TRBV11-3 and TRBJ1-1 gives the whole variable domain EAGVVQSPRYKIIEKKQPVAFWCNPISGHNTLYWYLQNLGQGPELLIRYENEEAVDDSQLPKDRFSAERLKGVDSTLKIQPAELGDSAVYLCASSLGSYMNTEAFFGQGTRLTVV.

The chain uses TRBV7-2 and TRBJ2-2, with D possibly being TRBD1 or TRBD2 (5 bases each). Between the trimmed V and J ends, which lost 5 bases and 4 bases, there was a span of 11 bases. This CDR3 spans 14 amino acids. Germline values: CDR1 SGHTA, CDR2 FQGNSA. The CDR3 here is CASSTGRGTGELFF. DNA for the CDR3: TGTGCCAGCAGCACAGGACGGGGCACCGGGGAGCTGTTTTTT.

The genes are TRBV19 and TRBJ1-5; D not certain. Germline assignment: CDR1 LNHDA and CDR2 SQIVND (reference sequence). The CDR3 contains 16 residues. V dropped 4 bases and J dropped 0 bases, with 13 bases sitting between them. This CDR3 reads CASSTQILISNQPQHF. The CDR3 nucleotides are TGTGCCAGTAGTACCCAAATACTAATTAGCAATCAGCCCCAGCATTTT.

This CDR3 reads CASSLRGQAGEQYV. For the CDR3, the DNA is TGTGCCAGCAGCTTAAGGGGACAGGCGGGTGAGCAGTACGTC. The chain recombines TRBV7-2 with TRBJ2-7; 8 bases agree with TRBD1. Germline CDR1 is SGHTA and CDR2 is FQGNSA. The CDR3 runs 14 residues. V shed 2 bases and J 7 bases; nucleotides not matched to a gene: 7.

The rearrangement joins TRBV11-3 to TRBJ2-3, with no clear D. The CDR3 totals 12 residues. The germline V gene has CDR1 SGHNT and CDR2 YENEEA. V lost 5 bases and J lost 3, with 6 bases in between. CDR3 protein: CASSDGTDTQYF. The CDR3 DNA reads TGTGCCAGCAGCGACGGGACAGATACGCAGTATTTT.

The CDR3 bases are TGTGCCAGCAGCTTAGGTCCCGGGACAGGGGGCGACGGTAATGAAAAACTGTTTTTT. Its translation is CASSLGPGTGGDGNEKLFF. The genes are TRBV5-6 and TRBJ1-4, with 12 bases aligning to TRBD1. The germline V gene encodes CDR1 SGHDT and CDR2 YYEEEE. CDR3 length equals 19 residues. V lost 2 bases and J lost 4; bases outside the gene matches: 12.

This clone appeared a few times. The gene calls are TRBV25-1 and TRBJ1-1; D might be TRBD1 (5 bases). Germline V gene data show CDR1 as MGHDK and CDR2 as SYGVNS. Trimming took 4 bases from V and 0 from J, leaving 12 bases between them. The CDR3 extends over 15 amino acids. Here the CDR3 DNA reads TGTGCCAGCAGTGGCCTGGGACGGATGAACACTGAAGCTTTCTTT. This encodes CASSGLGRMNTEAFF.

By its share, this clone is medium-sized (0.01 to 0.1%). The rearrangement uses TRBV11-2 and TRBJ1-1, with D possibly TRBD1 on 5 matching bases. Deletions cut 1 base from V and 1 base from J, with 10 bases between. CDR1 SGHAT and CDR2 FQNNGV come from the germline V gene. The CDR3 runs to 15 residues. CDR3 nucleotide sequence: TGTGCCAGCAGCTTAGTAAGGGGCAGGAACACTGAAGCTTTCTTT. Translated, it gives CASSLVRGRNTEAFF. The full variable domain, with the rest looked up from reference TRBV11-2 and TRBJ1-1, is EAGVAQSPRYKIIEKRQSVAFWCNPISGHATLYWYQQILGQGPKLLIQFQNNGVVDDSQLPKDRFSAERLKGVDSTLKIQPAKLEDSAVYLCASSLVRGRNTEAFFGQGTRLTVV.

The chain carries TRBV4-1 and TRBJ2-5; D gene ambiguous. The germline V and J ends were trimmed by 0 bases and 1 base, with 18 bases remaining between them. The germline CDR1 and CDR2 sequences are MGHRA and YSYEKL. The CDR3 is 18 amino acids. This chain's CDR3 is CASSQDLRSARPQETQYF. CDR3 nucleotides: TGCGCCAGCAGCCAAGATTTACGTTCGGCTAGACCCCAAGAGACCCAGTACTTC.

The CDR3 is CASSRQGRGALGYTF. The CDR3 coding sequence is TGTGCCAGCAGCCGACAGGGAAGAGGGGCTTTAGGCTACACCTTC. The V and J genes are TRBV16 and TRBJ1-2; 7 bases map to TRBD1. Germline-derived CDR1 and CDR2 are KGHSY and FQNENV. Germline trimming cut 4 bases from V and 8 bases from J; bases unmatched to any gene: 13. This CDR3 region has 15 residues.

This clone has more than one count but fewer than ten. The chain combines TRBV11-3 with TRBJ1-6, with 8 bases identical to TRBD1. Germline V gives CDR1 SGHNT, CDR2 YENEEA. This CDR3 spans 14 amino acids. Losses at the gene ends were 5 bases for V and 10 bases for J; bases not matched to a gene: 7. CDR3 DNA sequence: TGTGCCAGCAGCATAGGCACAGGGGGATCACCCCTCCACTTT. Translating it yields CASSIGTGGSPLHF.

V usage is TRBV4-1 and J usage is TRBJ2-6; D not resolved. Germline V CDR1 and CDR2: MGHRA, YSYEKL. V was cut by 4 bases and J by 2 bases, with 9 bases left in between. The CDR3 extends over 15 amino acids. This CDR3 reads CASSPPLTGANVLTF. In DNA, the CDR3 is TGCGCCAGCAGCCCCCCCCTGACTGGGGCCAACGTCCTGACTTTC.

The rearrangement joins TRBV2 to TRBJ2-4; 8 bases are a match to TRBD1. This CDR3 has 12 residues. V shed 0 bases and J 14 bases; nucleotides not matched to a gene: 3. CDR1 is SNHLY, CDR2 FYNNEI, per germline. The chain's CDR3 is CASSEAPGGEYF. CDR3 in DNA: TGTGCCAGCAGTGAAGCCCCAGGGGGCGAGTACTTC. The full variable domain, completed using reference TRBV2 and TRBJ2-4, is EPEVTQTPSHQVTQMGQEVILRCVPISNHLYFYWYRQILGQKVEFLVSFYNNEISEKSEIFDDQFSVERPDGSNFTLKIRSTKLEDSAMYFCASSEAPGGEYFGAGTRLSVL.

This chain uses TRBV4-2 with TRBJ1-4, with D possibly matching TRBD1 (5 bases). CDR1 and CDR2 from the germline V gene are LGHNA and YNFKEQ. This CDR3 spans 15 amino acids. V was trimmed by 1 base and J by 4 bases, leaving 10 bases between them. The CDR3 DNA is TGTGCCAGCAGCCAAGGACAGCGAGGTAATGAAAAACTGTTTTTT. Protein: CASSQGQRGNEKLFF.

The chain combines TRBV4-3 with TRBJ2-1; 7 bases match TRBD1. Germline CDR1 LGHNA, CDR2 YSLEER. V lost 1 base to trimming and J lost 3 bases; unmatched junction nucleotides: 3. This CDR3 has 15 amino acids. CDR3 loop: CASSQGAGGYNEQFF. The CDR3 DNA follows: TGCGCCAGCAGCCAAGGGGCAGGGGGCTACAATGAGCAGTTCTTC.

This clone was observed once. The V gene is TRBV19, the J gene TRBJ2-1; 13 bases fit TRBD2. CDR1 and CDR2 (germline): LNHDA, SQIVND (reference sequence). V was clipped by 4 bases and J by 7 bases; unmatched bases: 4. The CDR3 covers 15 residues. The CDR3 sequence is CASSRLAGGMNEQFF. The DNA of the CDR3 is TGTGCCAGTAGTAGACTAGCGGGAGGTATGAATGAGCAGTTCTTC.

This chain connects TRBV7-9 to TRBJ1-1; D remains ambiguous. Germline lookup yields CDR1 SEHNR and CDR2 FQNEAQ (reference sequence). Trimming pared 9 bases from V and 6 bases from J, leaving 5 bases between. The length of the CDR3 is 9 residues. The CDR3 DNA follows: TGTGCCAGTGGAGCTGAAGCTTTCTTT. It is translated as CASGAEAFF.

The chain couples TRBV28 to TRBJ2-7; D remains unclear. Between the trimmed V and J ends, which lost 6 bases and 0 bases, there was a span of 9 bases. The CDR3 is 13 amino acids. Germline loops: CDR1 MDHEN, CDR2 SYDVKM. DNA for the CDR3: TGTGCCAGCAGCCTACTTAGCTCCTACGAGCAGTACTTC. This gives the protein CASSLLSSYEQYF.